The entry below gives a single T cell receptor beta chain sequence along with its context. The sample originates from a study of T cell responses to AZD1222 COVID-19 vaccine. CDR1 is MNHEY and CDR2 is SVGAGI in the germline V gene. V lost 2 bases and J lost 2, with 6 bases in between. The CDR3 extends over 13 amino acids. Clones were read by immunoSEQ multiplex PCR, and TCRdb kept only the in-frame ones, dropping some. The sample includes 100,000 to 150,000 clones, 80% to 95% seen only once; the top ten take 1.5% to 2%. This receptor was identified in an adult who received the AZD1222 COVID-19 vaccine. The sequencing here drew on peripheral blood, taken 28 days after the second AZD1222 dose. V gene TRBV6-5 combines with J gene TRBJ1-1; D possibly corresponds to TRBD1 (5 bases). DNA for the CDR3: TGTGCCAGCAGTTACGACAGAAACACTGAAGCTTTCTTT. It is translated as CASSYDRNTEAFF.